This is a list of T cell receptor beta chains from one sample in a study of shared clonotypes between healthy human individuals. Sequencing was performed with immunoSEQ multiplex PCR; in TCRdb, only in-frame clones are kept and a portion is missing. The sample consists of 2 million to 2.5 million clones, roughly 94% of them appearing once. The sample was naive CD8+ T cells sorted from blood. The receptors shown here come from a man younger than 30 in good health. The CDR3 runs from the conserved cysteine through the conserved F or W. Size is stated for part of the rows, as once, few or many counts, or as a class when the clone is expanded.

v_gene: TRBV30
abundance: .
CDR3aa: CAWSVVGAGTEAFF

v_gene: TRBV2
abundance: .
CDR3aa: CASSEQGVMYYEQYF

v_gene: TRBV30
abundance: .
CDR3aa: CAWETTTGGYTF

v_gene: TRBV6-4
abundance: .
CDR3aa: CASSAELSNEQFF

v_gene: TRBV4-3
abundance: .
CDR3aa: CASSLGQGHIYEQYF

v_gene: TRBV30
abundance: .
CDR3aa: CAWSTLAGGPGPETQYF

v_gene: TRBV2
abundance: .
CDR3aa: CASRRWDNEQFF

v_gene: TRBV7-9
abundance: .
CDR3aa: CASSLGSSGPNNEQFF

v_gene: TRBV28
abundance: .
CDR3aa: CASSRSAPAGGSSYEQYF

v_gene: TRBV27
abundance: .
CDR3aa: CASSLLNTHEQYF

v_gene: TRBV5-4
abundance: .
CDR3aa: CASSDPSGGAFGETQYF

v_gene: TRBV6-1
abundance: once
CDR3aa: CASSDAAGQPLHF

v_gene: TRBV9
abundance: .
CDR3aa: CASSSGELNTEAFF

v_gene: TRBV6-5
abundance: .
CDR3aa: CASSYSTGTVNNEQFF

v_gene: TRBV27
abundance: .
CDR3aa: CASSLTGGGTQYF

v_gene: TRBV4-1
abundance: .
CDR3aa: CASSQEGGRAPEQYF

v_gene: TRBV7-6
abundance: .
CDR3aa: CASSLLADSYNEQFF

v_gene: TRBV5-4
abundance: .
CDR3aa: CASRPAGDSGANVLTF

v_gene: TRBV5-5
abundance: .
CDR3aa: CASSRLETQYF

v_gene: TRBV29-1
abundance: once
CDR3aa: CSVETGTSTDTQYF

v_gene: TRBV9
abundance: .
CDR3aa: CASSGEGLPGWNEQFF

v_gene: TRBV19
abundance: .
CDR3aa: CASSISDGATNEKLFF

v_gene: TRBV6-5
abundance: .
CDR3aa: CASRGLAFNEQYF

v_gene: TRBV2
abundance: .
CDR3aa: CASSETHNQPQHF

v_gene: TRBV7-9
abundance: .
CDR3aa: CASSSTGTGNSPLHF

v_gene: TRBV27
abundance: .
CDR3aa: CASSLWSGGALNSYNEQFF

v_gene: TRBV19
abundance: .
CDR3aa: CASTRTGTDEQFF

v_gene: TRBV9
abundance: .
CDR3aa: CASSYGDTQYF

v_gene: TRBV10-3
abundance: .
CDR3aa: CAISESQGTAPNSPLHF

v_gene: TRBV5-4
abundance: .
CDR3aa: CASSPREFGYEQYF

v_gene: TRBV11-3
abundance: once
CDR3aa: CASSLEYLAGQETQYF

v_gene: TRBV5-8
abundance: .
CDR3aa: CASSFAGQGKETQYF

v_gene: TRBV15
abundance: .
CDR3aa: CATSRDLSQGSGETQYF

v_gene: TRBV13
abundance: .
CDR3aa: CASTGAGASSYNEQFF

v_gene: TRBV11-2
abundance: .
CDR3aa: CASSFPTGAIYNEQFF

v_gene: TRBV4-3
abundance: once
CDR3aa: CASSQDETYVEQYF

v_gene: TRBV7-2
abundance: .
CDR3aa: CASSLREGGVGGGYTF

v_gene: TRBV6-1
abundance: .
CDR3aa: CASSEYEYPPGYTF

v_gene: TRBV11-2
abundance: .
CDR3aa: CASSSATRGGQETQYF

v_gene: TRBV28
abundance: .
CDR3aa: CASSWPRDGSYEQYF

v_gene: TRBV6-5
abundance: .
CDR3aa: CASSDLGETQYF

v_gene: TRBV9
abundance: .
CDR3aa: CASSAGQLNSPLHF

v_gene: TRBV6-5
abundance: .
CDR3aa: CASSYGSGDTDEQFF

v_gene: TRBV9
abundance: .
CDR3aa: CASGQGGTYEQYF

v_gene: TRBV28
abundance: few
CDR3aa: CASARGGYSNQPQHF

v_gene: TRBV19
abundance: .
CDR3aa: CASSDLAGIPSYNEQFF

v_gene: TRBV27
abundance: .
CDR3aa: CASSPKNRGIPYEQYF

v_gene: TRBV7-7
abundance: .
CDR3aa: CASSPLDGEQYF

v_gene: TRBV10-3
abundance: few
CDR3aa: CAISESRFGTGNYGYTF

v_gene: TRBV27
abundance: .
CDR3aa: CASSLMRGLWETQYF

v_gene: TRBV7-9
abundance: .
CDR3aa: CASLDSQRSYNEQFF

v_gene: TRBV5-5
abundance: .
CDR3aa: CASSAAGQAYEQYF

v_gene: TRBV27
abundance: .
CDR3aa: CASSPSSGESTDTQYF

v_gene: TRBV7-9
abundance: .
CDR3aa: CASSGTGDHGYTF

v_gene: TRBV11-2
abundance: .
CDR3aa: CASTPGERDTEAFF